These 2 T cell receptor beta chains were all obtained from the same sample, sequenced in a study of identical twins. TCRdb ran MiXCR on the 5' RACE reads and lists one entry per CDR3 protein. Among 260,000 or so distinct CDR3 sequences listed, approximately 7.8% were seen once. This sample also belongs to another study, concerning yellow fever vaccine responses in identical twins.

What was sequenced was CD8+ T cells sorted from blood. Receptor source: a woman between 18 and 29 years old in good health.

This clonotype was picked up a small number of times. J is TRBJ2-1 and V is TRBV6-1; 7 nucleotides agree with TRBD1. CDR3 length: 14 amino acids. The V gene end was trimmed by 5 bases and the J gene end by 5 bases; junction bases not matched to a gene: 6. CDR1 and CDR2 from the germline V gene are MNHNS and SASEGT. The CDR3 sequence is CASSRDSEDNEQFF. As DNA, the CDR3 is TGTGCCAGCAGTCGGGACAGCGAAGACAATGAGCAGTTCTTC.

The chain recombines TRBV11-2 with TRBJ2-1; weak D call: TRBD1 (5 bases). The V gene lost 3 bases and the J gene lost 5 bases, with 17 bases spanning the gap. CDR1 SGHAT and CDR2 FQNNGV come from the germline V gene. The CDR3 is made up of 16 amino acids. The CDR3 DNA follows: TGTGCCAGCAGCTTCGTGACAGAGAGCACTAACAATGAGCAGTTCTTC. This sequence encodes CASSFVTESTNNEQFF.